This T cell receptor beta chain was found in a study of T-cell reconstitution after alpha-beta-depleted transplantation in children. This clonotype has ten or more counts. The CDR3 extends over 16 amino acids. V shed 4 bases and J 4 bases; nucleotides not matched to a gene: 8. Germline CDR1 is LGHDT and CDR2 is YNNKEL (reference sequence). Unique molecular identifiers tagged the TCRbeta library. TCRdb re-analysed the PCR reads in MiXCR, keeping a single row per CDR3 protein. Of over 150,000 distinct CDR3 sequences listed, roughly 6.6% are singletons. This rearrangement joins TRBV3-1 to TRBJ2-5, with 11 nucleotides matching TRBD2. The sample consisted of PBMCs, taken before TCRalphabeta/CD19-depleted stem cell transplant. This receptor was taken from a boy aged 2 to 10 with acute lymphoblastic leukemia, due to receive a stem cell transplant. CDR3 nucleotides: TGTGCCAGCAGCCTGCAGACTAGCGGGGCTTCAGAGACCCAGTACTTC. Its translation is CASSLQTSGASETQYF.